Below, one TCR beta chain is given with its context. The antigen is unknown. Unmatched junction bases numbered 9, after V lost 10 bases and J lost 7 bases. CDR3 size: 13 residues. The V gene's germline CDR1 is MNHNS and CDR2 SASEGT. This entry comes from a study of vaccination and CD4 T cells after COVID-19. Findings and caveats of the study: Convalescent patients were relatively few, and early post-infection timepoints were missing.

The study sequenced cultured CD4+ T cell DNA using the Oncomine TCR Beta short-read assay. From the PCR reads, TCRdb called clonotypes with MiXCR, one entry per CDR3 protein. This table has some 20,000 distinct CDR3 sequences, 55% appearing once. Documented treatment: approximately 10-day PBMC culture with coronavirus spike peptide pools or control peptides (ViraFEST assay). Using peptide pools, antigen-specific T cells were expanded in ViraFEST before TCRs were sequenced. CD4+ T cells were isolated by negative selection after around 11 days of culture. This rearrangement joins TRBV6-1 to TRBJ2-2, with 7 nucleotides matching TRBD1. Sequenced input: CD4+ T cells from blood, cultured in vitro. The clonotype was recovered from a human donor who had recovered from COVID-19. The CDR3 DNA follows: TGTGCCACCACTAGGACAGGTCTCGGGGAGCTGTTTTTT. The encoded protein is CATTRTGLGELFF.